The 9 T cell receptor beta chains reported below all come from one sample, sequenced in a study of cytomegalovirus exposure and HLA in healthy donors. PCR primers comprised 60 Vbeta and 13 Jbeta primers. Repertoires were generated with immunoSEQ multiplex PCR, while TCRdb's copy carries only in-frame clones and drops some. The repertoire has more than 85,000 clones, under 80% of them found once; the top ten carry approximately 2%. Source material: PBMCs. The receptors derive from a man aged 40-49 years in good health and CMV-seronegative.

V usage is TRBV5-1 and J usage is TRBJ1-1, with 9 positions matching TRBD1. Germline V lookup: CDR1 SGHRS, CDR2 YFSETQ. CDR3 length equals 15 residues. The V gene end was trimmed by 4 bases and the J gene end by 6 bases; junction bases not matched to a gene: 10. The CDR3 DNA follows: TGCGCCAGCAGCAACGATCCGGGACAGGGACCTGAAGCTTTCTTT. It is translated as CASSNDPGQGPEAFF.

This clone was seen a few times. J is TRBJ1-1 and V is TRBV4-3; no clear D. The CDR3 is made up of 15 amino acids. V lost 2 bases to trimming and J lost 0 bases, with 10 bases between them. Germline V CDR1 and CDR2: LGHNA, YSLEER. CDR3 region: CASSQSYAVNTEAFF. DNA of the CDR3: TGCGCCAGCAGCCAATCCTATGCTGTGAACACTGAAGCTTTCTTT.

V is TRBV7-2 and J is TRBJ1-3, with 7 bases fitting TRBD1. V lost 10 bases to trimming and J lost 3 bases; unmatched junction nucleotides: 3. This CDR3 comprises 12 residues. CDR1 and CDR2 (germline): SGHTA, FQGNSA. The CDR3 here is CATDRDGNTIYF. Here the CDR3 DNA reads TGTGCCACCGACAGGGATGGAAACACCATATATTTT.

This clone was seen only a few times. The chain links TRBV19 to TRBJ2-1; 11 bases map to TRBD2. Germline loops: CDR1 LNHDA, CDR2 SQIVND (reference sequence). CDR3 length: 15 residues. The junction had 9 bases not matched to a gene; V was cut back by 4 bases and J by 10 bases. In DNA form, the CDR3 reads TGTGCCAGTAGTACACTAGCGGGGGACCTTGGGGAGCAGTTCTTC. It encodes CASSTLAGDLGEQFF.

The chain combines TRBV4-3 with TRBJ2-1, with D unresolved. The CDR3 sequence is 14 residues long. Germline V gene sequence: CDR1 LGHNA, CDR2 YSLEER. V lost 3 bases to trimming and J lost 9 bases, with 15 bases between them. In DNA, the CDR3 is TGCGCCAGCAGCCACAATTCGGAGACCGGTGAGCAGTTCTTC. This codes for CASSHNSETGEQFF.

For the CDR3, the DNA is TGCAGCGCCGACTCGACTAGCGGGAGGGCGAGGGATACGCAGTATTTT. It encodes CSADSTSGRARDTQYF. The gene calls are TRBV29-1 and TRBJ2-3, with 14 bases identical to TRBD2. There are 16 residues in the CDR3. CDR1 and CDR2 (germline): SQVTM, ANQGSEA. With 7 bases clipped from V and 6 bases from J, the junction kept 12 bases outside the gene matches.

This clone came up once. The V call is TRBV6-5, the J call TRBJ1-1; a weak D match, TRBD1 (5 bases). The CDR3 runs to 11 residues. The V gene lost 6 bases and the J gene lost 10 bases, with 12 bases spanning the gap. Looked up from germline, CDR1 is MNHEY and CDR2 is SVGAGI. CDR3 sequence: CASSHGGGAFF. In DNA form, the CDR3 reads TGTGCCAGCAGCCACGGGGGGGGAGCTTTCTTT.

The table lists this clone with a few counts. This sequence joins TRBV21-1 and TRBJ1-5; TRBD1, as called in the table, went unchecked against the DNA. TRBV21-1 is recorded as a pseudogene. This CDR3 is 16 amino acids long. CDR3 residues: CASSKVDILGNQPQHF. The CDR3, as DNA: TGTGCCAGCAGCAAAGTGGACATTTTGGGCAATCAGCCCCAGCATTTT.

The chain uses TRBV9 and TRBJ1-4, with no clear D. The CDR3 extends over 15 amino acids. Germline CDR1 is SGDLS and CDR2 is YYNGEE. Trimming removed 4 bases at V and 4 bases at J, with 14 bases between. CDR3 residues: CASSPRATGNEKLFF. The DNA for the CDR3 is TGTGCCAGCAGCCCGAGGGCCACCGGTAATGAAAAACTGTTTTTT.